These T cell receptor beta chains were read from a single sample in a study of cytomegalovirus exposure and HLA in healthy donors. Using immunoSEQ multiplex PCR, the repertoire was profiled, and TCRdb retains in-frame clones only, with some absent. The sample shows about 150,000 clones, about 80% of them seen only once. Sequenced input: PBMCs. Receptor source: a man aged 25 to 40 in good health and CMV-seropositive. Both conserved end residues are part of each CDR3. D genes are given only for firm matches. Clone size is shown for a subset of rows, as once, few, many or a class of expanded clone.

j_call d_call clone_size v_call cdr3_aa cdr3_nt
TRBJ2-1 TRBD2 few TRBV4-1 CASSLRTSGIYEQFF TGCGCCAGCAGCCTACGGACTAGCGGGATCTATGAGCAGTTCTTC
TRBJ2-2 NA NA TRBV19 CASSTRDTGELFF TGTGCCAGTAGTACGAGGGACACCGGGGAGCTGTTTTTT
TRBJ2-5 NA NA TRBV19 CASSIEAGSRETQYF TGTGCCAGTAGTATAGAGGCAGGTAGTAGAGAGACCCAGTACTTC
TRBJ2-1 NA NA TRBV11-2 CASRYFGRATKNEQFF TGTGCCAGCAGGTACTTCGGCAGGGCAACCAAGAATGAGCAGTTCTTC
TRBJ1-1 NA NA TRBV5-6 CASSLGVNTEAFF TGTGCCAGCAGCTTAGGAGTGAACACTGAAGCTTTCTTT
TRBJ2-7 TRBD1 NA TRBV28 CASRVGTGLTYEQYF TGTGCCAGCAGGGTAGGGACAGGACTTACCTACGAGCAGTACTTC
TRBJ2-3 TRBD2 NA TRBV10-3 CAISDPQREGRADTQYF TGTGCCATCAGTGACCCCCAGCGGGAGGGCAGGGCAGATACGCAGTATTTT
TRBJ2-7 NA NA TRBV7-7 CASSPSAGSYEQYF TGTGCTAGCAGCCCTAGCGCTGGTTCCTACGAGCAGTACTTC
TRBJ2-3 NA NA TRBV5-6 CASSSMWPLEAGTQYF TGTGCCAGCAGCTCGATGTGGCCCTTGGAGGCAGGTACGCAGTATTTT
TRBJ2-5 NA NA TRBV2 CASSEMAEETQYF TGTGCCAGCAGTGAAATGGCAGAAGAGACCCAGTACTTC
TRBJ2-7 NA NA TRBV4-2 CASSQDVNEQYF TGTGCCAGCAGCCAAGATGTCAACGAGCAGTACTTC
TRBJ2-6 NA NA TRBV9 CASSVDPTGGWSGANVLTF TGTGCCAGCAGCGTAGACCCGACAGGTGGTTGGTCTGGGGCCAACGTCCTGACTTTC
TRBJ2-3 NA NA TRBV7-2 CASRNLGETDTQYF TGTGCCAGCAGGAACTTGGGAGAGACAGATACGCAGTATTTT
TRBJ2-5 NA few TRBV6-5 CASSYSPGHQTQYF TGTGCCAGCAGTTACTCTCCCGGACATCAGACCCAGTACTTC
TRBJ2-3 NA NA TRBV2 CASSDRARRGTDTQYF TGTGCCAGCAGTGATAGAGCCCGACGGGGCACAGATACGCAGTATTTT
TRBJ2-7 NA NA TRBV19 CASSIASDYEQYF TGTGCCAGTAGTATAGCCTCAGATTACGAGCAGTACTTC
TRBJ2-3 NA NA TRBV2 CASRASGTQYF TGTGCCAGCAGGGCTAGTGGTACGCAGTATTTT
TRBJ2-3 NA NA TRBV10-3 CAISNSGTDTQYF TGTGCCATCAGCAATAGTGGCACAGATACGCAGTATTTT
TRBJ2-7 TRBD2 NA TRBV27 CASSLRGPSGVGSSYEQYF TGTGCCAGCAGCCTTCGTGGGCCTAGCGGCGTTGGAAGCTCCTACGAGCAGTACTTC
TRBJ2-7 TRBD1 NA TRBV5-1 CASRAGTGAYEQYF TGCGCCAGCAGGGCGGGGACAGGGGCGTACGAGCAGTACTTC
TRBJ1-4 TRBD1 NA TRBV7-2 CASSSRGSGEKLFF TGTGCCAGCAGTTCCAGGGGGTCGGGGGAAAAACTGTTTTTT
TRBJ2-1 NA NA TRBV28 CASHSRYEQFF TGTGCCAGTCATAGCCGGTATGAGCAGTTCTTC
TRBJ1-2 NA NA TRBV21-1 CASSQQGSDYGYTF TGTGCCAGCAGCCAGCAGGGATCGGACTATGGCTACACCTTC
TRBJ2-5 TRBD2 once TRBV6-6 CASSYMIAGGRETQYF TGTGCCAGCAGTTACATGATAGCGGGGGGAAGGGAGACCCAGTACTTC
TRBJ2-1 NA few TRBV28 CASSWVANEQFF TGTGCCAGCAGTTGGGTAGCCAATGAGCAGTTCTTC
TRBJ2-1 TRBD2 few TRBV5-1 CASSSAGSSYNEQFF TGCGCCAGCAGCTCAGCGGGAAGCTCCTACAATGAGCAGTTCTTC
TRBJ2-1 TRBD2 NA TRBV2 CASSAGTSPNNEQFF TGTGCCAGCAGTGCCGGGACTAGCCCCAACAATGAGCAGTTCTTC
TRBJ1-1 TRBD1 once TRBV7-9 CASSLRTGLGTEAFF TGTGCCAGCAGCTTAAGGACAGGGCTGGGCACTGAAGCTTTCTTT
TRBJ2-1 TRBD2 NA TRBV5-4 CASSLSLAGGNEQFF TGTGCCAGCAGCTTGTCCCTAGCGGGAGGCAATGAGCAGTTCTTC
TRBJ1-2 NA NA TRBV5-1 CASSLGQAQTGYTF TGCGCCAGCAGCTTGGGACAGGCGCAAACTGGCTACACCTTC
TRBJ1-2 NA few TRBV6-6 CASSAQGIGERGYTF TGTGCCAGCAGTGCGCAGGGGATTGGGGAACGCGGCTACACCTTC
TRBJ2-3 NA NA TRBV28 CASRFPGTDTQYF TGTGCCAGCAGATTCCCGGGCACAGATACGCAGTATTTT
TRBJ2-1 TRBD2 once TRBV7-2 CASSLVSSGRANEQFF TGTGCCAGCAGCTTAGTTAGTAGCGGGAGGGCCAATGAGCAGTTCTTC
TRBJ1-1 NA once TRBV28 CASSSKHTGAFF TGTGCCAGCAGTTCCAAGCATACGGGAGCTTTCTTT
TRBJ2-2 TRBD2 NA TRBV6-1 CASRVTSAVGELFF TGTGCCAGCAGGGTCACTAGCGCGGTCGGGGAGCTGTTTTTT
TRBJ2-1 TRBD2 NA TRBV4-2 CASSQDSLGAGGRVEQFF TGTGCCAGCAGCCAAGATTCTCTGGGAGCGGGAGGACGTGTTGAGCAGTTCTTC
TRBJ2-1 TRBD2 NA TRBV2 CASSKREAEQFF TGTGCCAGCAGCAAGCGGGAGGCTGAGCAGTTCTTC
TRBJ2-1 TRBD2 NA TRBV9 CASSVALAGNSYNEQFF TGTGCCAGCAGCGTAGCGCTAGCGGGCAACTCCTACAATGAGCAGTTCTTC
TRBJ2-1 NA NA TRBV28 CASSLLASEQFF TGTGCCAGCAGTTTGCTTGCGAGTGAGCAGTTCTTC
TRBJ1-5 NA NA TRBV10-3 CAISLGGDSNQPQHF TGTGCCATCAGTTTAGGAGGAGATAGCAATCAGCCCCAGCATTTT
TRBJ1-2 NA NA TRBV14 CASSHEPRNYGYTF TGTGCCAGCAGCCACGAACCCAGAAACTATGGCTACACCTTC